These T cell receptor beta chains were read from a single sample in a study of blood T cells in healthy people across ages. In TCRdb, the 5' RACE reads were re-called with MiXCR into one record per CDR3 protein. Here the sample spans roughly 1.9 million distinct CDR3 sequences, around 42% being singletons. Input material: blood. The receptors stem from a human donor in good health. Each CDR3 is given with its conserved first and last residue. D genes are given only for firm matches. A clone size is listed for some rows: how often the clone was seen (once, few, many), or a class if it is expanded.

v_call	j_call	d_call	clone_size	cdr3_aa	cdr3_nt
TRBV5-1	TRBJ2-3	TRBD1	-	CASSLGQGIGDTQYF	TGCGCCAGCAGTTTGGGACAGGGTATCGGAGATACGCAGTATTTT
TRBV27	TRBJ2-7	-	-	CASSQGRDAYEQYF	TGTGCCTCATCTCAGGGGAGGGACGCCTACGAGCAGTACTTC
TRBV7-9	TRBJ1-1	-	-	CAGSNFASANTEAFF	TGTGCCGGGTCGAATTTTGCGTCCGCCAACACTGAAGCTTTCTTT
TRBV20-1	TRBJ2-7	-	-	CSAAPGVGAYEQYF	TGCAGTGCAGCGCCGGGGGTGGGGGCCTACGAGCAGTACTTC
TRBV7-2	TRBJ2-2	-	-	CASSLVGTRANTGELFF	TGTGCCAGCAGCTTGGTCGGAACTAGGGCGAACACCGGGGAGCTGTTTTTT
TRBV5-1	TRBJ2-7	TRBD1	few	CASSLTGPWDEQYF	TGCGCCAGCAGTTTGACAGGGCCTTGGGACGAGCAGTACTTC
TRBV11-3	TRBJ2-5	TRBD2	-	CASSGLAGAGTQYF	TGTGCCAGCAGCGGACTAGCGGGGGCTGGGACCCAGTACTTC
TRBV11-2	TRBJ2-3	TRBD2	-	CAGSPGGVETQYF	TGTGCCGGCAGCCCCGGGGGGGTAGAGACCCAGTATTTT
TRBV3-1	TRBJ2-7	-	-	CASSQGADDRFFYEQYF	TGTGCCAGCAGCCAAGGTGCTGACGACAGGTTTTTCTACGAGCAGTACTTC
TRBV6-5	TRBJ2-1	-	many	CASSYNTVVHNEQFF	TGTGCCAGCAGTTACAATACGGTCGTTCACAATGAGCAGTTCTTC
TRBV3-1	TRBJ2-5	-	few	CASSQDGTIQETQYF	TGTGCCAGCAGCCAAGACGGGACAATCCAAGAGACCCAGTACTTC
TRBV12-3/TRBV12-4	TRBJ2-4	TRBD2	few	CASRGLGRGIQYF	TGTGCCAGCAGGGGACTAGGGCGGGGCATTCAGTACTTC
TRBV20-1	TRBJ2-3	-	-	CSASYRGERADTQYF	TGCAGTGCTAGTTACAGAGGGGAACGGGCAGATACGCAGTATTTT
TRBV24-1	TRBJ2-5	TRBD2	-	CATSDSTSGGSDETQYF	TGTGCCACCAGTGATTCCACTAGCGGGGGGTCGGATGAGACCCAGTACTTC
TRBV4-3	TRBJ2-5	-	few	CASSQGPGPTAKTQYF	TGCGCCAGCAGCCAAGGGCCAGGGCCCACCGCCAAGACCCAGTACTTC
TRBV12-3/TRBV12-4	TRBJ2-3	TRBD2	-	CASVLADLSTDTQYF	TGTGCCAGCGTACTAGCGGACCTAAGCACAGATACGCAGTATTTT
TRBV4-3	TRBJ1-4	-	few	CASSQTSGRGEKLFF	TGCGCCAGCAGCCAAACCTCAGGGCGCGGGGAAAAACTGTTTTTT
TRBV20-1	TRBJ1-2	-	many	CSARLDSLGYTF	TGCAGTGCTAGGCTCGACAGCCTTGGCTACACCTTC
TRBV9	TRBJ2-5	-	few	CASSVDMDRETQYF	TGTGCCAGCAGCGTAGATATGGACCGAGAGACCCAGTACTTC
TRBV27	TRBJ1-2	TRBD1	-	CASSSLGQGNRYGYTF	TGTGCCAGCAGTTCCCTAGGACAGGGTAATCGGTATGGCTACACCTTC
TRBV19	TRBJ2-3	-	-	CASSPGAHSSTDTQYF	TGTGCCAGTAGTCCGGGGGCGCACTCTAGCACAGATACGCAGTATTTT
TRBV7-8	TRBJ2-3	-	few	CASSKSTSSTDTQYF	TGTGCCAGCAGTAAATCCACATCTAGCACAGATACGCAGTATTTT